Below are 22 T cell receptor beta chains sequenced from a single sample in a study of T cell repertoires in cytomegalovirus infection. TCRdb fed the reads into MiXCR, producing one record per CDR3 protein. This table has 200,000 or so distinct CDR3 sequences, about 28% appearing once. Sequencing used PBMCs. The receptors originated from a human donor in good health (CMV status not recorded). Some clones in this sample may be carry-over from other donors' samples.

The chain carries TRBV7-8 and TRBJ2-1; D gene ambiguous. Deletions cut 3 bases from V and 5 bases from J, with 8 bases between. Germline CDR1 and CDR2: SGHVS and FQNEAQ. The length of the CDR3 is 13 residues. CDR3 protein: CASSLSLNNEQFF. The CDR3 bases are TGTGCCAGCAGCTTGAGCTTAAACAATGAGCAGTTCTTC.

In its sample, this clonotype was seen a few times. The genes are TRBV27 and TRBJ1-1; tentatively, D is TRBD1 (5 bases). The CDR3 sequence is 13 residues long. Germline V gene sequence: CDR1 MNHEY, CDR2 SMNVEV (reference sequence). V was pared by 4 bases and J by 10 bases, with 16 bases between. CDR3 residues: CASSSIPGRGAFF. CDR3 in DNA: TGTGCCAGCAGTTCAATTCCAGGGAGGGGAGCTTTCTTT.

This chain connects TRBV6-5 to TRBJ2-2, with D maybe TRBD1 (5 bases). The CDR3 runs 15 residues. Trimming removed 9 bases at V and 1 base at J, with 15 bases between. The germline CDR1 and CDR2 sequences are MNHEY and SVGAGI. CDR3 sequence reads: CASRGLGENTGELFF. The CDR3 DNA is TGTGCCAGTAGGGGTTTAGGCGAGAACACCGGGGAGCTGTTTTTT.

This clonotype came up once. The chain links TRBV20-1 to TRBJ2-3; 15 nucleotides match TRBD2. V lost 6 bases, J lost 4 bases, and 5 bases stayed unmatched. This CDR3 comprises 15 residues. Germline CDR1 reads DFQATT; CDR2 reads SNEGSKA (reference sequence). For the CDR3, the DNA is TGCAGTGCAGAGGGACTAGCGGGGGGCCCAGATACGCAGTATTTT. Protein sequence: CSAEGLAGGPDTQYF.

This clonotype was picked up many times. The chain uses TRBV18 and TRBJ2-7; TRBD1 matches 8 bases. This CDR3 comprises 14 residues. Looked up from germline, CDR1 is KGHSH and CDR2 is LQKENI. V was pared by 3 bases and J by 2 bases, with 3 bases of the junction left unmatched. The CDR3 DNA reads as TGTGCCAGCTCACCGGGGACAGGCACCTACGAGCAGTACTTC. It encodes CASSPGTGTYEQYF.

V and J are TRBV4-1 and TRBJ1-1; D not certain. This CDR3 is 14 amino acids long. Deletions cut 1 base from V and 3 bases from J, with 9 bases between. CDR1 and CDR2 from the germline V gene are MGHRA and YSYEKL. CDR3 amino acids: CASSQVLRDTEAFF. The CDR3 bases are TGCGCCAGCAGCCAAGTTCTAAGGGACACTGAAGCTTTCTTT.

This clonotype was found a few times. The chain recombines TRBV27 with TRBJ2-7; weak D call: TRBD1 (5 bases). CDR1 is MNHEY and CDR2 is SMNVEV in the germline V gene (reference sequence). The CDR3 runs to 15 residues. V was pared by 1 base and J by 4 bases, with 14 bases between. This chain's CDR3 is CASSLWPPQEYEQYF. CDR3 coding DNA: TGTGCCAGCAGTTTATGGCCCCCACAGGAATACGAGCAGTACTTC.

The rearrangement joins TRBV5-1 to TRBJ2-2; D uncertain. The CDR3 runs 16 residues. The V end lost 4 bases, the J end lost 0 bases, and 13 bases lay between the germline ends. CDR1 is SGHRS, CDR2 YFSETQ, per germline. CDR3 DNA: TGCGCCAGCAGCCAGAAGGTACTCGCGAACACCGGGGAGCTGTTTTTT. Translating it yields CASSQKVLANTGELFF.

The chain employs TRBV7-2 and TRBJ1-4; maybe TRBD1 (5 bases). Trimming stripped 3 bases from V and 5 bases from J, with 10 bases between. The germline gives CDR1 SGHTA, CDR2 FQGNSA. The CDR3 has 14 residues. The chain's CDR3 is CASSFGTQNEKLFF. The CDR3 DNA is TGTGCCAGCAGCTTCGGGACCCAGAATGAAAAACTGTTTTTT.

V gene TRBV11-2 combines with J gene TRBJ1-2; maybe TRBD1 (5 bases). Per the germline V gene, CDR1 is SGHAT and CDR2 is FQNNGV. V was pared by 4 bases and J by 0 bases, with 15 bases between. This CDR3 is 16 amino acids long. The CDR3 DNA is TGTGCCAGCAGCTCCCCCCTCAGGGCAGCTAACTATGGCTACACCTTC. Encoded protein: CASSSPLRAANYGYTF.

This clonotype is categorized as hyperexpanded. The chain employs TRBV7-6 and TRBJ2-1; D unresolved. There are 14 residues in the CDR3. V lost 5 bases, J lost 7 bases, and 15 bases lay in between. Looked up from germline, CDR1 is SGHVS and CDR2 is FNYEAQ. The CDR3 coding sequence is TGTGCCAGCAGCGCCAGCCCAGTGGGGAATGAGCAGTTCTTC. Its protein product is CASSASPVGNEQFF.

This clonotype was recorded a few times. V gene TRBV12-3 or TRBV12-4 combines with J gene TRBJ1-1; 7 bases agree with TRBD1. The CDR3 extends over 17 amino acids. The ends lost 7 bases at V and 0 bases at J; junction bases unmatched: 14. The CDR3 nucleotides are TGTGCCAGCAAGCGCCCAAGGGGGCTCTTAATGAACACTGAAGCTTTCTTT. Its protein product is CASKRPRGLLMNTEAFF.

This clonotype was picked up a small number of times. The chain recombines TRBV28 with TRBJ1-2, with D tentatively TRBD1 (5 bases). From germline, CDR1 is MDHEN and CDR2 SYDVKM. V was trimmed by 4 bases and J by 4 bases, leaving 19 bases between them. CDR3 length: 16 residues. The CDR3 reads CASSWGSTKYTYGYTF. CDR3 sequence (DNA): TGTGCCAGCAGTTGGGGCTCCACTAAGTATACCTATGGCTACACCTTC.

The chain recombines TRBV2 with TRBJ1-5; D gene uncertain. This CDR3 contains 13 residues. Trimming took 7 bases from V and 7 from J, leaving 14 bases between them. Looked up from germline, CDR1 is SNHLY and CDR2 is FYNNEI. CDR3 nucleotides: TGTGCCAGCAAAACGGAATTGGAGCAGCCCCAGCATTTT. Protein: CASKTELEQPQHF.

J is TRBJ2-1 and V is TRBV11-2; 8 bases agree with TRBD1. The V and J ends lost 3 bases and 5 bases, in that order; junction bases with no gene match: 3. The germline CDR1 and CDR2 sequences are SGHAT and FQNNGV. The CDR3 runs to 14 residues. The CDR3 is CASSLVTGDNEQFF. The DNA of the CDR3 is TGTGCCAGCAGCTTGGTGACAGGGGACAATGAGCAGTTCTTC.

This clonotype has a handful of counts. The J gene is TRBJ1-1, the V gene TRBV12-3 or TRBV12-4, with a tentative D call TRBD1 (6 bases). This CDR3 has 13 amino acids. V was shortened by 3 bases and J by 7 bases, with 12 bases between the two germline ends. The CDR3 DNA sequence: TGTGCCAGCAGTTTGGCAGGGGAGGGTGAAGCTTTCTTT. Translated: CASSLAGEGEAFF.

This clonotype was counted between two and nine times. V is TRBV28 and J is TRBJ1-5; D gene uncertain. The germline V and J ends were trimmed by 6 bases and 2 bases, with 23 bases remaining between them. This CDR3 is 18 amino acids long. Germline V gene data show CDR1 as MDHEN and CDR2 as SYDVKM. The CDR3, as DNA: TGTGCCAGCAGACACCGACCTGGACGACCGAGTGGCAATCAGCCCCAGCATTTT. Translating gives CASRHRPGRPSGNQPQHF.

The gene calls are TRBV25-1 and TRBJ1-1, with D uncertain. CDR1 and CDR2 from the germline V gene are MGHDK and SYGVNS. The CDR3 contains 15 residues. Trimming shortened V by 5 bases and J by 1 base, and 14 bases separated the two germline ends. Here the CDR3 DNA reads TGTGCCAGCAGTCAACCTTCCAAGGGGAACACTGAAGCTTTCTTT. It specifies CASSQPSKGNTEAFF.

This clonotype came up a few times. The rearrangement links TRBV7-2 to TRBJ1-5; a weak D match, TRBD1 (6 bases). CDR3 length: 16 residues. The germline V gene has CDR1 SGHTA and CDR2 FQGNSA. Between the trimmed V and J ends, which lost 1 base and 4 bases, there was a span of 14 bases. CDR3 DNA sequence: TGTGCCAGCAGCTTAGAACCCTCAGGGGCGAATCAGCCCCAGCATTTT. The encoded protein is CASSLEPSGANQPQHF.

The chain is built from TRBV15 and TRBJ2-1, with D perhaps given as TRBD1 or TRBD2 (6 bases each). This CDR3 has 15 amino acids. CDR1 and CDR2 from the germline V gene are LNHNV and YYDKDF (reference sequence). V was pared by 5 bases and J by 2 bases, with 13 bases between. DNA for the CDR3: TGTGCCACCAGCGACCGGGGGCTAACCTACAATGAGCAGTTCTTC. Amino acids: CATSDRGLTYNEQFF.

This clonotype was seen ten or more times. The V and J genes are TRBV7-2 and TRBJ2-7; 7 bases align to TRBD2. The V segment lost 1 base and the J segment 5 bases; nucleotides outside the gene matches: 11. CDR3 size: 16 residues. Germline CDR1 reads SGHTA; CDR2 reads FQGNSA. Here the CDR3 reads CASSLETSQSSHEQYF. CDR3 DNA sequence: TGTGCCAGCAGCTTAGAGACTAGCCAGTCTTCACACGAGCAGTACTTC.

Only a few counts were recorded for this clonotype. The CDR3 loop is CASSLSHREEEAFF. Here the CDR3 DNA reads TGCGCCAGCAGCTTGTCGCACAGGGAAGAGGAAGCTTTCTTT. The rearrangement links TRBV5-1 to TRBJ1-1; tentative D call: TRBD1 (6 bases). CDR1 SGHRS and CDR2 YFSETQ come from the germline V gene. The CDR3 has 14 residues. V dropped 1 base and J dropped 8 bases, with 15 bases sitting between them.